Only a few counts were recorded for the clone carrying this T cell receptor beta chain. As yet, its antigen is unknown. The data originate from a study of T cells in Graves' hyperthyroidism and ophthalmopathy. Overall study results and limits: In the analysis, a 13 V-J model separated ophthalmopathy from stable hyperthyroidism. Median prediction lead before ophthalmopathy onset was six to eight months with the model. Peripheral blood also featured most of the thyroid clonotypes expanded above 0.001.

Amplification of TCR beta CDR3 regions used RNA as the template. RT-PCR in the first round (using the HTBI primer set) targeted the TCR CDR3. TCRdb fed the multiplex PCR reads into MiXCR, producing one record per CDR3 protein. The sample has 490,000 or so distinct CDR3 sequences, around 43% seen once. This CDR3 is 13 amino acids long. Germline values: CDR1 GTSNPN, CDR2 SVGIG (reference sequence). V was shortened by 6 bases and J by 6 bases, with 17 bases between the two germline ends. The chain is built from TRBV30 and TRBJ1-2; possibly TRBD1 for D (5 bases). Sequencing was performed on peripheral blood or thyroid tissue (not recorded which). The clonotype originates from an adult woman with Graves' disease, either hyperthyroidism or ophthalmopathy (not recorded which). CDR3 nucleotide sequence: TGTGCCTGCCGCCGGGGGGTATTGGATGGCTACACCTTC. This encodes CACRRGVLDGYTF.